The 10 T cell receptor beta chains presented below share a single source sample, sequenced in a study of cytomegalovirus exposure and HLA in healthy donors. PCR used 60 Vbeta primers and 13 Jbeta primers. Only in-frame clones appear in the TCRdb table, and some are missing; sequencing was by immunoSEQ multiplex PCR. The data hold 150,000 or so clones, with 75% observed a single time. The material sequenced was PBMCs. The receptors were sampled from a woman in her 40s in good health and CMV-seropositive.

This clone was counted many times. The chain joins TRBV6-5 to TRBJ2-7; D possibly corresponds to TRBD1 (5 bases). CDR3 length equals 13 residues. CDR1 is MNHEY, CDR2 SVGAGI, per germline. V was clipped by 5 bases and J by 1 base, with 9 bases between them. As DNA, the CDR3 is TGTGCCAGCAGTCAGCGACAGTCCTACGAGCAGTACTTC. Translating it yields CASSQRQSYEQYF.

The V and J genes are TRBV29-1 and TRBJ1-5, with D possibly matching TRBD1 (5 bases). Germline CDR1 is SQVTM and CDR2 is ANQGSEA. The ends were cut back, 6 bases at V and 5 bases at J, with 14 bases in the middle. The CDR3 is 13 amino acids. DNA of the CDR3: TGCAGCGTAGAAATGTCGGGGGATCAGCCCCAGCATTTT. Protein sequence: CSVEMSGDQPQHF.

A remark on this clone: In the same sample, other DNA sequences code for this CDR3. The chain uses TRBV28 and TRBJ2-7, with 9 bases matching TRBD2. Germline CDR1 reads MDHEN; CDR2 reads SYDVKM. After removal of 4 bases from V and 1 base from J, the junction contained 8 bases not matched to a gene. This CDR3 has 16 amino acids. This CDR3 is CASSSPASGNSYEQYF. CDR3 DNA sequence: TGTGCCAGCAGTTCTCCTGCTAGCGGGAATTCCTACGAGCAGTACTTC.

This chain connects TRBV2 to TRBJ2-1, with 8 positions matching TRBD2. Germline V gene lookup returns CDR1 SNHLY and CDR2 FYNNEI. The CDR3 is 17 amino acids. V lost 5 bases to trimming and J lost 7 bases; unmatched junction nucleotides: 16. CDR3 nucleotides: TGTGCCAGCAGTTCATCCGTTGGGCAGATAGCGGGAAATGAGCAGTTCTTC. The encoded protein is CASSSSVGQIAGNEQFF.

The V and J genes are TRBV5-4 and TRBJ2-5, with a weak D call TRBD2 (5 bases). Germline-derived CDR1 and CDR2 are SGHNT and YYREEE (reference sequence). Trimming shortened V by 0 bases and J by 1 base, and 7 bases separated the two germline ends. The CDR3 covers 14 residues. Written as DNA, the CDR3 is TGTGCCAGCAGCTTGGCGGGGTTCCAAGAGACCCAGTACTTC. It specifies CASSLAGFQETQYF.

This clone has just a few counts. The chain is built from TRBV2 and TRBJ2-3; the match to TRBD2 covers 10 bases. Germline CDR1 is SNHLY and CDR2 is FYNNEI. The length of the CDR3 is 14 residues. Trimming at V came to 8 bases and at J to 5 bases, leaving 7 bases not matched to a gene. The CDR3 region has the DNA TGTGCCAGCGAGCGGGAGGGCCTATTAGATACGCAGTATTTT. As protein: CASEREGLLDTQYF.

The chain is built from TRBV2 and TRBJ1-1, with D possibly TRBD1 on 5 matching bases. CDR1 is SNHLY, CDR2 FYNNEI, per germline. This CDR3 has 13 residues. With 7 bases removed from V and 2 bases from J, the gap between germline ends came to 11 bases. The CDR3 region has the DNA TGTGCCAGCAAAATGACAGTAAACACTGAAGCTTTCTTT. Translating gives CASKMTVNTEAFF.

The chain joins TRBV4-3 to TRBJ2-7; possible D gene TRBD1, 5 bases. V was cut by 2 bases and J by 5 bases, with 13 bases left in between. Germline CDR1 is LGHNA and CDR2 is YSLEER. There are 14 residues in the CDR3. Written as DNA, the CDR3 is TGCGCCAGCAGCCAAAAGGCTAGGGGTCACGAGCAGTACTTC. Amino acids: CASSQKARGHEQYF.

The genes are TRBV6-5 and TRBJ2-3; no clear D. V dropped 0 bases and J dropped 3 bases, with 7 bases sitting between them. Germline CDR1 is MNHEY and CDR2 is SVGAGI. CDR3 length equals 14 residues. CDR3 in DNA: TGTGCCAGCAGTTACTCGAGGTGGACAGATACGCAGTATTTT. Encoded protein: CASSYSRWTDTQYF.

The CDR3 nucleotides read TGTGCCAGCAGCGTAGCGGGATTTTCCTACGAGCAGTACTTC. It is translated as CASSVAGFSYEQYF. The gene calls are TRBV9 and TRBJ2-7; possibly TRBD2 for D (5 bases). Germline CDR1 SGDLS, CDR2 YYNGEE. V gave up 0 bases and J gave up 1 base, with 8 bases separating them. This CDR3 is 14 amino acids long. Variable domain in full (rest from reference TRBV9 and TRBJ2-7): DSGVTQTPKHLITATGQRVTLRCSPRSGDLSVYWYQQSLDQGLQFLIQYYNGEERAKGNILERFSAQQFPDLHSELNLSSLELGDSALYFCASSVAGFSYEQYFGPGTRLTVT.